The following is a T cell receptor beta chain sequence with its context. The antigen this receptor binds is unknown. Per-nucleotide qualities are absent, and no much larger clonotype sits a single base away. These data originate in a study of cytomegalovirus exposure and HLA in healthy donors listed by TCRdb under 2017. Regarding the study in general: According to a later analysis, one platform produced both the roughly 110 validation repertoires and the 730 or so repertoires of the first cohort. To predict cytomegalovirus infection status, the study brought together high-throughput TCR immunosequencing, statistical association of individual TCRs with disease status, and machine learning. Along with the roughly 610-subject first cohort, a separate validation cohort of approximately 110 different subjects was used. The study aimed to test whether signatures of past pathogen exposure could be identified by cataloging public T cell receptors. Paper-wide results and their limitations: Of the cluster scores, 90% to 95% were above 0 in a later analysis, which found that TCRs clustered in the first cohort also tended to co-occur in the 120 validation repertoires. Across donors, most TCR sequences were observed very rarely, whereas some public TCRs were present in many individuals. The authors suggested that the approach could potentially be extended to other disease states and immunological phenotypes. The study gave a list of some 150 TCR beta chains associated with cytomegalovirus. Cytomegalovirus status was reported to be diagnosed by the classifier with high specificity and sensitivity in both the original and validation cohorts. All 110 or so repertoires were used to score co-occurrence in the validation cohort in a later analysis, because that analysis had no HLA typing for the cohort. In vitro tests confirmed that a few of the cytomegalovirus-associated TCR beta chains recognize cytomegalovirus antigens.

The germline V end is reduced by 1 base and the J end by 0 bases; junction bases left unmatched: 2. The germline V gene sets CDR1 to MNHEY and CDR2 to SVGAGI. The CDR3 sequence holds 16 residues, the cysteine and phenylalanine included. Only the CDR3 region is kept as DNA, spanning 48 bases read in frame from base 1. The donors belonged to the validation cohort of around 130 subjects, which was separate from the roughly 700-subject first cohort. Preparation of the library involved the immunoSEQ multiplex PCR assay. Processing in the source paper ran as follows. A statistical classification framework was built for diagnosing cytomegalovirus status from the catalog of TCR beta chain sequences. TCRdb obtained this table from immuneACCESS and retained in-frame rearrangements with V and J assigned. These tables miss some clones; where compared with another copy, unresolved V genes account for less than half of the shortfall, and the remainder is unexplained. V and J calls and clone size come straight from that table; D and trimming were deduced from the DNA. The sample table shows 300,000 to 400,000 clones, and around 86% are seen once. The ten largest clones represent roughly 0.83% of the sample.

The receptor chain draws on TRBV6-5 and TRBJ2-2, with 7 middle bases fitting TRBD1. The receptor comes from a woman in her late teens or twenties in good health and CMV-seronegative. Sequenced: PBMCs. The DNA sequence is as follows: TGTGCCAGCAGTTACTACGGGACAGCGAACACCGGGGAGCTGTTTTTT. This encodes CASSYYGTANTGELFF.